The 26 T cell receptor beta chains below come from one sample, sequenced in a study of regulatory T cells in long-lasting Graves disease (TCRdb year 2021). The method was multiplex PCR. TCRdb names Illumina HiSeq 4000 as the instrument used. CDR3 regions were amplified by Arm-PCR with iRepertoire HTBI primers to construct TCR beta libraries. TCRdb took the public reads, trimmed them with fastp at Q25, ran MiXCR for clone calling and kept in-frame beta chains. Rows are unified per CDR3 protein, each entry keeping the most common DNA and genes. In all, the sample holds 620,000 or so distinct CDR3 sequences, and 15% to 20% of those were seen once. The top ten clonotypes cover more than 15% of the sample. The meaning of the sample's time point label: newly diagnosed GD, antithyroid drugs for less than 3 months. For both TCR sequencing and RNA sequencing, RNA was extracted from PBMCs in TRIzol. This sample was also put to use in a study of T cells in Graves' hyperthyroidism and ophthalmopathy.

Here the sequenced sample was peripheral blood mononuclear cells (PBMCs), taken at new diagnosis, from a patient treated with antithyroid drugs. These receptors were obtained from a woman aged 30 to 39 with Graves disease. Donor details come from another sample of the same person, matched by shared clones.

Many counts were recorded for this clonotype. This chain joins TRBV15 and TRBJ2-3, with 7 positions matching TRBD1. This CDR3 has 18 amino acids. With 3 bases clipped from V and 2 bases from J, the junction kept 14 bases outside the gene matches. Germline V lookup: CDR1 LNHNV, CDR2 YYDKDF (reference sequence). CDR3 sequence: CATSSANRGHYLTDTQYF. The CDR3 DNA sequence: TGTGCCACCAGCAGTGCTAACAGGGGACACTATCTCACAGATACGCAGTATTTT.

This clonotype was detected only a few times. The CDR3 bases are TGTGCCGGACCCAGCCAGCGGGGGGCCAATGAGCAGTTCTTC. Protein sequence: CAGPSQRGANEQFF. This chain connects TRBV27 to TRBJ2-1, with 9 bases aligning to TRBD2. The CDR3 has 14 amino acids. Trimming removed 11 bases from V and 6 bases from J; junction bases left unmatched: 11. CDR1 MNHEY and CDR2 SMNVEV come from the germline V gene (reference sequence).

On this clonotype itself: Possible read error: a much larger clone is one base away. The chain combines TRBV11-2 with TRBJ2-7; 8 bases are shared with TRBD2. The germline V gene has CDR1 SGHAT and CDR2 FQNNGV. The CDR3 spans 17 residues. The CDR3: CASSSGTRGFRSYEQHF. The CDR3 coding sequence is TGTGCCAGCAGCTCCGGGACTAGGGGATTTCGCTCCTACGAGCAGCACTTC.

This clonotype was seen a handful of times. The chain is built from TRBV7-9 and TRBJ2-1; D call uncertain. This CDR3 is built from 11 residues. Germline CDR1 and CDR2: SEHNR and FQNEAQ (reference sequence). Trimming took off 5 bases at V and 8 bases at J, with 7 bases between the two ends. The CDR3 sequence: CASSPIHEQFF. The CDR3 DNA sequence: TGTGCCAGCAGCCCCATTCATGAGCAGTTCTTC. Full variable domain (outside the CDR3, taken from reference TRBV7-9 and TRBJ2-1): DTGVSQNPRHKITKRGQNVTFRCDPISEHNRLYWYRQTLGQGPEFLTYFQNEAQLEKSRLLSDRFSAERPKGSFSTLEIQRTEQGDSAMYLCASSPIHEQFFGPGTRLTVL.

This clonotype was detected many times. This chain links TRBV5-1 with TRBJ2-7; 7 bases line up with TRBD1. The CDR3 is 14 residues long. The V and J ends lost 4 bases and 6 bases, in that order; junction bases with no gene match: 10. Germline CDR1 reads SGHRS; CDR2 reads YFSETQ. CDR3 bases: TGCGCCAGCAGCCAAAGACAGGGAGCGACCGAGCAGTACTTC. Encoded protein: CASSQRQGATEQYF.

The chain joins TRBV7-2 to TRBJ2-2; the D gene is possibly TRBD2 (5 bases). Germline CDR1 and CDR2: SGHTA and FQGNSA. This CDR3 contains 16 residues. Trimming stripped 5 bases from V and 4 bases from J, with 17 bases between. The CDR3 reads CASSRSSLPATGELFF. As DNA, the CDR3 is TGTGCCAGCAGCCGCTCTAGCCTCCCAGCCACCGGGGAGCTGTTTTTT.

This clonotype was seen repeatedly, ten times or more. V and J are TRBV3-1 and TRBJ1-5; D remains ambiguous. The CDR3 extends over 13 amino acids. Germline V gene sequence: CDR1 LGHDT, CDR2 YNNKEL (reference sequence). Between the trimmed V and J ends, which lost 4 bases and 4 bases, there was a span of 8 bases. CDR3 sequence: CASSPQPNQPQHF. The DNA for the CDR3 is TGTGCCAGCAGCCCCCAGCCAAATCAGCCCCAGCATTTT.

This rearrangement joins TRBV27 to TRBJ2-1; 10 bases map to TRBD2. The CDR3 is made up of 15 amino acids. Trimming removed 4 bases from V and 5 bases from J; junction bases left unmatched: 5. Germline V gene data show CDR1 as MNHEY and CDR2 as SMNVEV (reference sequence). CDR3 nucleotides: TGTGCCAGCAGTTCCCTAGCGGGAGCTAACAATGAGCAGTTCTTC. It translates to CASSSLAGANNEQFF.

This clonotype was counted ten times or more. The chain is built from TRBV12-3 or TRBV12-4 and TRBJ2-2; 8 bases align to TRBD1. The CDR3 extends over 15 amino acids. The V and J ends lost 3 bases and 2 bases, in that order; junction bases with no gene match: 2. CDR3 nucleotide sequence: TGTGCCAGCAGTTTTGGACAGGGAAACACCGGGGAGCTGTTTTTT. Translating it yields CASSFGQGNTGELFF.

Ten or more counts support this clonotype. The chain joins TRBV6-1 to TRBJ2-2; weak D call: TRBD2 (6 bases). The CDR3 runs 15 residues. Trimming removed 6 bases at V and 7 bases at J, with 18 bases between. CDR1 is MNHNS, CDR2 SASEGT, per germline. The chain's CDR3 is CASRGGLYTDGELFF. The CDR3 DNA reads TGTGCCAGCAGAGGAGGGCTATACACCGACGGGGAGCTGTTTTTT.

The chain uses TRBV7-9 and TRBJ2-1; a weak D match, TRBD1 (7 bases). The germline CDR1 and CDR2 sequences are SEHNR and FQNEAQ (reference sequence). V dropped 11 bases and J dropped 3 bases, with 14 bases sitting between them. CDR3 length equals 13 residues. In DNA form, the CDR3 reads TGTGCCTACCGGCAGGGGGGCTACAATGAGCAGTTCTTC. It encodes CAYRQGGYNEQFF.

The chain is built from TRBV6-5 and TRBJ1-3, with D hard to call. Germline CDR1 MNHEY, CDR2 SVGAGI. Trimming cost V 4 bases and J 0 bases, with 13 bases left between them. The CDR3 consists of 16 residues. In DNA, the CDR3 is TGTGCCAGCAGTTCCTTAGGGAGAAGCTCTGGAAACACCATATATTTT. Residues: CASSSLGRSSGNTIYF.

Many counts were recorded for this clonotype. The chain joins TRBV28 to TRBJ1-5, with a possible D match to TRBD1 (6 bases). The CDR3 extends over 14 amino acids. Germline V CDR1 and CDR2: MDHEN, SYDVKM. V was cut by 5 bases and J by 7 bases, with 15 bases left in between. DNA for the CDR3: TGTGCCAGCAGTGCAGTAGGGGGTAGGCAGCCCCAGCATTTT. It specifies CASSAVGGRQPQHF.

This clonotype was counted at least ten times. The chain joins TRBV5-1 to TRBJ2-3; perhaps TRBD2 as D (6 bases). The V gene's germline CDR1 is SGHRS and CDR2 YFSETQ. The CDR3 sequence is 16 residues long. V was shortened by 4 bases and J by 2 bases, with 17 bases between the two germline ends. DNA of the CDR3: TGCGCCAGCAGCACCCCATTAGCGGTAAACACAGATACGCAGTATTTT. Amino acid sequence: CASSTPLAVNTDTQYF.

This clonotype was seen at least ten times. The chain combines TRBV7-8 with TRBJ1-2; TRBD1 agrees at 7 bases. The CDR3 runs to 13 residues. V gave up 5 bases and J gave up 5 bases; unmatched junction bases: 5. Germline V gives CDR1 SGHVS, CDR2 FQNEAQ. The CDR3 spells CASSPRTGYGYTF. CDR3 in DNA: TGTGCCAGCAGCCCCCGGACAGGATATGGCTACACCTTC.

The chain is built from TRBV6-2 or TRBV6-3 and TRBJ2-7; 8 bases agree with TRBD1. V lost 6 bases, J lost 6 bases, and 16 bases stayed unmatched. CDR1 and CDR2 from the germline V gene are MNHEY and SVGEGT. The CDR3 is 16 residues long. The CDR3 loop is CASSTTQAGGIGEQYF. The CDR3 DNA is TGTGCCAGCAGCACCACCCAGGCAGGGGGCATCGGCGAGCAGTACTTC.

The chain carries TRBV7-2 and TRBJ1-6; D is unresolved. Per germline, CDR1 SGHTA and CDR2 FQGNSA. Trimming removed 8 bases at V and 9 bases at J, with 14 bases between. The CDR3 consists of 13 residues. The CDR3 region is CASRPARGSPLHF. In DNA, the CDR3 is TGTGCCAGCCGACCAGCTCGAGGTTCACCCCTCCACTTT. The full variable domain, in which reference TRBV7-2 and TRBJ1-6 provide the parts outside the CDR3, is GAGVSQSPSNKVTEKGKDVELRCDPISGHTALYWYRQSLGQGLEFLIYFQGNSAPDKSGLPSDRFSAERTGGSVSTLTIQRTQQEDSAVYLCASRPARGSPLHFGNGTRLTVT.

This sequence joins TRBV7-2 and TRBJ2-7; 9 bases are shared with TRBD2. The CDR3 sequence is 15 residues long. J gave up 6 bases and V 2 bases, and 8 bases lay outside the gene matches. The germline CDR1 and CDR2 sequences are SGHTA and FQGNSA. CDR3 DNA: TGTGCCAGCAGCTTAAATAGCGGGAGCTCTCTCGAGCAGTACTTC. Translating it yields CASSLNSGSSLEQYF. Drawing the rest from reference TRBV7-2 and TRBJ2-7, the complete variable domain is GAGVSQSPSNKVTEKGKDVELRCDPISGHTALYWYRQSLGQGLEFLIYFQGNSAPDKSGLPSDRFSAERTGGSVSTLTIQRTQQEDSAVYLCASSLNSGSSLEQYFGPGTRLTVT.

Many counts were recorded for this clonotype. CDR3 coding DNA: TGTGCTACATGGGATCACACTGAAGCTTTCTTT. Its translation: CATWDHTEAFF. This chain joins TRBV2 and TRBJ1-1; D unclear. This CDR3 comprises 11 residues. Germline CDR1 SNHLY, CDR2 FYNNEI.

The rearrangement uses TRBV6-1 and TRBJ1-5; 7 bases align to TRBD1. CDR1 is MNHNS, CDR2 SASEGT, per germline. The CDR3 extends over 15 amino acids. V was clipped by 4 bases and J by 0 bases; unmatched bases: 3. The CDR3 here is CASSGTGYSNQPQHF. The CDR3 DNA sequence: TGTGCCAGCAGTGGGACAGGCTATAGCAATCAGCCCCAGCATTTT.

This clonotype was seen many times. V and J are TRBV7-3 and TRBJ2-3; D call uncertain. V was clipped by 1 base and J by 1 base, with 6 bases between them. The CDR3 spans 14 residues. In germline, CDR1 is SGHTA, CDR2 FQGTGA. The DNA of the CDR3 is TGTGCCAGCAGCTTAAACCCGGGCACAGATACGCAGTATTTT. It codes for CASSLNPGTDTQYF.

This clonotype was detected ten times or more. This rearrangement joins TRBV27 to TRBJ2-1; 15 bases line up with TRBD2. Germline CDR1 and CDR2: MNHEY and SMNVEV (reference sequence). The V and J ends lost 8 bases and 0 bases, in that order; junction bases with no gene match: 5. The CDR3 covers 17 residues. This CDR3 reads CASSGTSGRNSYNEQFF. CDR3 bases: TGTGCCAGCTCCGGGACTAGCGGGAGGAACTCCTACAATGAGCAGTTCTTC.

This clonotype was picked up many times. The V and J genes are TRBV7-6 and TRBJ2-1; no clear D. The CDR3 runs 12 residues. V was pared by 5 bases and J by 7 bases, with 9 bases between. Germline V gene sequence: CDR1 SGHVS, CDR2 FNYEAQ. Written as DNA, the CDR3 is TGTGCCAGCAGCCCCCTAGTTAATGAGCAGTTCTTC. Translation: CASSPLVNEQFF.

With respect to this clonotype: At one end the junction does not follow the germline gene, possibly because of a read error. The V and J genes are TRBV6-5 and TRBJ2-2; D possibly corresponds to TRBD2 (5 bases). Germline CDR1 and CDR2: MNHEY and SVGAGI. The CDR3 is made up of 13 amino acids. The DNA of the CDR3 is TGTGCCAGCAGTTATGGGCGAACCGGGGAGCTGCTTTTT. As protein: CASSYGRTGELLF.

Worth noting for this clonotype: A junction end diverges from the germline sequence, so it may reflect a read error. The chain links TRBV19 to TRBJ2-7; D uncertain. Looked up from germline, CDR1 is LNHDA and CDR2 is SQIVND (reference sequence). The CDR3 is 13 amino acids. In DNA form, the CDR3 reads TGTGCCAGTAGTATCAGTCGGAACTACGAGCAGCACTTC. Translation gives CASSISRNYEQHF. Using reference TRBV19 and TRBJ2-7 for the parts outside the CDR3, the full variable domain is DGGITQSPKYLFRKEGQNVTLSCEQNLNHDAMYWYRQDPGQGLRLIYYSQIVNDFQKGDIAEGYSVSREKKESFPLTVTSAQKNPTAFYLCASSISRNYEQHFGPGTRLTVT.

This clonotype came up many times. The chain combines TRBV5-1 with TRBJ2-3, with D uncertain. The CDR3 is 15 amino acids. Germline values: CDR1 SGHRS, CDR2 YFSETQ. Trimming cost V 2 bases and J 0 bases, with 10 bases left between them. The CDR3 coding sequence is TGCGCCAGCAGCTTCATGACGGATAGCACAGATACGCAGTATTTT. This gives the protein CASSFMTDSTDTQYF.